One and the same sample provided the 14 T cell receptor beta chains below, sequenced in a study of T cells in Graves' hyperthyroidism and ophthalmopathy. Amplification of TCR beta CDR3 regions used RNA as the template. RT-PCR in the first round (using the HTBI primer set) targeted the TCR CDR3. TCRdb re-derived calls from the multiplex PCR reads in MiXCR, one entry per CDR3 protein. The data contain about 500,000 distinct CDR3 sequences, over 15% of them singletons. The specimen was blood. These TCRs come from a woman between 18 and 29 years old with Graves' hyperthyroidism.

This clonotype was observed many times. V is TRBV11-3 and J is TRBJ2-2; D is uncertain. Per germline, CDR1 SGHNT and CDR2 YENEEA. Between the trimmed V and J ends, which lost 8 bases and 7 bases, there was a span of 17 bases. The CDR3 has 14 residues. The CDR3, as DNA: TGTGCCAGCGGTAAATACGGAAAAGGCGGGGAGCTGTTTTTT. It codes for CASGKYGKGGELFF.

V gene TRBV29-1 combines with J gene TRBJ2-3; unclear D gene. The CDR3 runs to 13 residues. V lost 5 bases to trimming and J lost 0 bases, with 9 bases between them. Germline V gene data show CDR1 as SQVTM and CDR2 as ANQGSEA. The CDR3 bases are TGCAGCGTTAATTATGTAAGCACAGATACGCAGTATTTT. Amino acid sequence: CSVNYVSTDTQYF.

A single count supports this clonotype. The chain has TRBV28 and TRBJ2-1; D perhaps matches TRBD1 (5 bases). Germline assignment: CDR1 MDHEN and CDR2 SYDVKM. This CDR3 has 13 residues. V dropped 7 bases and J dropped 4 bases, with 11 bases sitting between them. The CDR3 region is CASMETAYNEQFF. The CDR3 DNA reads TGTGCCAGCATGGAGACAGCATACAATGAGCAGTTCTTC. The full variable domain, its missing parts supplied by reference TRBV28 and TRBJ2-1, is DVKVTQSSRYLVKRTGEKVFLECVQDMDHENMFWYRQDPGLGLRLIYFSYDVKMKEKGDIPEGYSVSREKKERFSLILESASTNQTSMYLCASMETAYNEQFFGPGTRLTVL.

This clonotype came up many times. This chain uses TRBV28 with TRBJ1-5; 7 bases line up with TRBD1. V dropped 2 bases and J dropped 0; count of bases not matched to a gene: 4. The germline CDR1 and CDR2 sequences are MDHEN and SYDVKM. There are 16 residues in the CDR3. CDR3 sequence: CASSLGTVYSNQPQHF. The CDR3, as DNA: TGTGCCAGCAGTTTAGGGACAGTTTATAGCAATCAGCCCCAGCATTTT.

This clonotype has at least ten counts. J is TRBJ2-7 and V is TRBV25-1, with 7 bases fitting TRBD2. Germline V lookup: CDR1 MGHDK, CDR2 SYGVNS. The CDR3 covers 15 residues. Trimming took 2 bases from V and 1 from J; bases not matched to a gene: 5. This chain's CDR3 is CASSEGGDGSYEQYF. The DNA for the CDR3 is TGTGCCAGCAGTGAAGGGGGGGACGGGTCCTACGAGCAGTACTTC.

V is TRBV6-5 and J is TRBJ1-1, with D unclear. From germline, CDR1 is MNHEY and CDR2 SVGAGI. V was pared by 0 bases and J by 11 bases, with 22 bases between. There are 16 residues in the CDR3. CDR3 region: CASSYSEVTLRTFAFF. The DNA of the CDR3 is TGTGCCAGCAGTTACTCGGAGGTTACTCTAAGAACGTTTGCTTTCTTT.

This clonotype was seen ten or more times. V gene TRBV11-3 combines with J gene TRBJ2-7, with D perhaps TRBD1 (6 bases). The CDR3 is 15 amino acids. The ends were cut back, 1 base at V and 1 base at J, with 11 bases in the middle. Germline V CDR1 and CDR2: SGHNT, YENEEA. For the CDR3, the DNA is TGTGCCAGCAGCTTAGGTAGGACAGCGTCCTACGAGCAGTACTTC. This translates into CASSLGRTASYEQYF.

This clonotype has only a few counts. The chain carries TRBV27 and TRBJ1-6; 7 bases are shared with TRBD1. The V gene end was trimmed by 5 bases and the J gene end by 0 bases; junction bases not matched to a gene: 10. The CDR3 consists of 18 residues. Germline lookup yields CDR1 MNHEY and CDR2 SMNVEV (reference sequence). The CDR3 DNA is TGTGCCAGCAGTAACTCGGACAGGCCTAGCTCCTATAATTCACCCCTCCACTTT. It codes for CASSNSDRPSSYNSPLHF.

This clonotype was found once. This rearrangement joins TRBV6-1 to TRBJ2-7; a possible D gene is TRBD1 (5 bases). The CDR3 has 14 residues. V shed 4 bases and J shed 4 bases, with 14 bases lying between them. The germline gives CDR1 MNHNS, CDR2 SASEGT. The chain's CDR3 is CASSARHDSYEQYF. CDR3 bases: TGTGCCAGCAGTGCCCGCCATGACAGTTACGAGCAGTACTTC.

This clonotype appeared many times. This chain joins TRBV28 and TRBJ2-3; D unclear. The V end lost 2 bases, the J end lost 0 bases, and 12 bases lay between the germline ends. Germline CDR1 is MDHEN and CDR2 is SYDVKM. The CDR3 covers 16 residues. CDR3 nucleotides: TGTGCCAGCAGTTTACTGGGCGGACGTAGCACAGATACGCAGTATTTT. This sequence encodes CASSLLGGRSTDTQYF.

This clonotype was counted between two and nine times. The V call is TRBV24-1, the J call TRBJ2-3, with 8 bases aligning to TRBD1. The CDR3 loop spans 20 amino acids. Germline CDR1 reads KGHDR; CDR2 reads SFDVKD. Germline trimming cut 3 bases from V and 2 bases from J; bases unmatched to any gene: 18. This CDR3 is CATSDKYFNQRDRYTDTQYF. The CDR3 DNA reads as TGTGCCACCAGTGATAAATACTTCAACCAAAGGGACAGGTACACAGATACGCAGTATTTT.

The J gene is TRBJ2-5, the V gene TRBV6-7; 15 bases are shared with TRBD2. TRBV6-7 is placed among ORFs of uncertain function. This CDR3 region has 15 residues. With V trimmed by 8 bases and J by 0 bases, 1 base remained unmatched. This chain's CDR3 is CASGLAGGNQETQYF. The CDR3, as DNA: TGTGCCAGCGGACTAGCGGGAGGGAACCAAGAGACCCAGTACTTC.

This clonotype occurred a few times. The chain links TRBV7-9 to TRBJ2-7; D is possibly TRBD2 (5 bases). The CDR3 totals 12 residues. CDR1 and CDR2 (germline): SEHNR, FQNEAQ (reference sequence). The V gene lost 5 bases and the J gene lost 3 bases, with 8 bases spanning the gap. CDR3 DNA sequence: TGTGCCAGCAGCGTCCGGGACTACGAGCAGTACTTC. It yields the protein CASSVRDYEQYF. The full variable domain, rest sourced from reference TRBV7-9 and TRBJ2-7, is DTGVSQNPRHKITKRGQNVTFRCDPISEHNRLYWYRQTLGQGPEFLTYFQNEAQLEKSRLLSDRFSAERPKGSFSTLEIQRTEQGDSAMYLCASSVRDYEQYFGPGTRLTVT.

This chain connects TRBV4-3 to TRBJ2-1; TRBD1 matches 7 bases. Germline V gene data show CDR1 as LGHNA and CDR2 as YSLEER. Trimming took 4 bases from V and 4 from J; bases not matched to a gene: 7. CDR3 length: 15 residues. The CDR3 spells CASSPGTVIYNEQFF. CDR3 DNA: TGCGCCAGCAGCCCGGGGACAGTTATATACAATGAGCAGTTCTTC.